The source of this T cell receptor beta chain is a study of T cell responses to AZD1222 COVID-19 vaccine. J lost 2 bases, V lost 3 bases, and 4 bases had no gene match. Germline loops: CDR1 KGHSH, CDR2 LQKENI. The CDR3 length is 15 residues. The assay was immunoSEQ multiplex PCR, and TCRdb's table has in-frame clones only and misses some. The sample holds about 110,000 clones, roughly 89% seen once. A note on this clone: Its antigen is as yet unknown.

The study, taken as a whole, reports: Reportedly, nearly half the spike-specific TCRs target unmutated variant regions. Possibly, clonal diversity was underestimated; donors were largely white British and included more females. At baseline, seropositivity was found in only a handful of AZD1222 recipients. Two doses of AZD1222 preceded a rise in Spike-specific TCR breadth and depth.

The source of this sequence is an adult in good health. This chain connects TRBV18 to TRBJ1-3; 7 bases are shared with TRBD1. The specimen comprised peripheral blood, sampled on day 0 of MenACWY control vaccination. The DNA for the CDR3 is TGTGCCAGCTCACCCGCGCAGGGGGCTGGAAACACCATATATTTT. Amino acid sequence: CASSPAQGAGNTIYF.